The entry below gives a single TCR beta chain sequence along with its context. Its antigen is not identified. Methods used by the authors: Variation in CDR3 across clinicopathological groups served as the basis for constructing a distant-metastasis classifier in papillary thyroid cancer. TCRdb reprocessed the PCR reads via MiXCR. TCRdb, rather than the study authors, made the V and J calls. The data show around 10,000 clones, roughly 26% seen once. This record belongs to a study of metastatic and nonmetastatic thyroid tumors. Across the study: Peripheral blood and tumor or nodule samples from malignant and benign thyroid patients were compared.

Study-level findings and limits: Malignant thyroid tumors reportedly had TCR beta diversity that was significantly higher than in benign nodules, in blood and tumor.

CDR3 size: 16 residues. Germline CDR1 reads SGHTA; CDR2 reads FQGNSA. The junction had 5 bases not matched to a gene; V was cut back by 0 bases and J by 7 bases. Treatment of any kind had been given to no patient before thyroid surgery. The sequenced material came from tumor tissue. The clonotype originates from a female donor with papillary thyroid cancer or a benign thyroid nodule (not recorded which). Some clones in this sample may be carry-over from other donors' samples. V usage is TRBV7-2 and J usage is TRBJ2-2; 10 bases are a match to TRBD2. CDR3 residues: CASSLAPGLASGELFF. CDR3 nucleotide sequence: TGTGCCAGCAGCTTAGCGCCGGGACTAGCGAGCGGGGAGCTGTTTTTT.